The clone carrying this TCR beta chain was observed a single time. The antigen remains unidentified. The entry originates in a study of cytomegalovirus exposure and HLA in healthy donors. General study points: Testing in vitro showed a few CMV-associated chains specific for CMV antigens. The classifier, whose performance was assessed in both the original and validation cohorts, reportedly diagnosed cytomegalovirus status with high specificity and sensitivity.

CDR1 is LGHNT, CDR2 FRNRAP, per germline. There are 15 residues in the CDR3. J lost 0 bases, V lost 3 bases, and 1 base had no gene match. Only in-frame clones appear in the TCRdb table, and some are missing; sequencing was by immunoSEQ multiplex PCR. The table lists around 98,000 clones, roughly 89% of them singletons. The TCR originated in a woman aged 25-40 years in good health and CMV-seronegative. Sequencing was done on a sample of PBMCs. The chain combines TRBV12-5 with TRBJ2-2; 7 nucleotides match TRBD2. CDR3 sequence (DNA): TGTGCTAGTGGTTTCGGACTAGCGAACACCGGGGAGCTGTTTTTT. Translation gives CASGFGLANTGELFF.